This entry lists 23 T cell receptor beta chains sequenced from one sample in a study of T cell responses to AZD1222 COVID-19 vaccine (dated by TCRdb to 2020 to 2022). Library method: the immunoSEQ multiplex PCR assay. Not all clones reach the TCRdb copy of this immuneACCESS table, which keeps in-frame sequences only. Checked studies attribute under half of the gap to unresolved V genes and leave the rest unexplained. The sample records about 170,000 clones, more than 80% of which are singletons. The ten largest clones represent about 3.9% of the sample. The time point label, as the study defines it: baseline before first vaccination. Sequences were derived from peripheral blood, sampled on day 0 of AZD1222 vaccination. These receptors were collected from an adult in good health.

The rearrangement uses TRBV19 and TRBJ2-5, with a possible D match to TRBD2 (7 bases). With 4 bases removed from V and 4 bases from J, the gap between germline ends came to 10 bases. This CDR3 has 13 residues. Per germline, CDR1 LNHDA and CDR2 SQIVND (reference sequence). The CDR3 bases are TGTGCCAGTAGTACCGGGGGGCGAGAGACCCAGTACTTC. It codes for CASSTGGRETQYF.

This clone was seen a few times. This chain joins TRBV30 and TRBJ1-4; D is possibly TRBD1 (6 bases). Germline CDR1 GTSNPN, CDR2 SVGIG (reference sequence). This CDR3 comprises 13 residues. With 8 bases removed from V and 10 bases from J, the gap between germline ends came to 20 bases. The CDR3 loop reads CATRDTRDRKLFF. The CDR3, as DNA: TGTGCCACCAGGGACACTCGAGACCGAAAACTGTTTTTT. The complete variable domain, with remaining parts taken from reference TRBV30 and TRBJ1-4, reads SQTIHQWPATLVQPVGSPLSLECTVEGTSNPNLYWYRQAAGRGLQLLFYSVGIGQISSEVPQNLSASRPQDRQFILSSKKLLLSDSGFYLCATRDTRDRKLFFGSGTQLSVL.

V gene TRBV25-1 combines with J gene TRBJ2-1, with TRBD2 identical over 11 bases. This CDR3 has 15 amino acids. Germline assignment: CDR1 MGHDK and CDR2 SYGVNS. V gave up 8 bases and J gave up 4 bases; unmatched junction bases: 7. The CDR3 DNA reads TGTGCCAGCCAGGGGACTAGCGGTCTTTACAATGAGCAGTTCTTC. Encoded protein: CASQGTSGLYNEQFF.

The gene calls are TRBV5-1 and TRBJ2-1; TRBD2 matches at 8 bases. Germline V gene data show CDR1 as SGHRS and CDR2 as YFSETQ. The CDR3 sequence is 16 residues long. The junction had 12 bases not matched to a gene; V was cut back by 5 bases and J by 5 bases. CDR3: CASSLIAGTRNNEQFF. Written as DNA, the CDR3 is TGCGCCAGCAGTTTGATAGCGGGAACTAGGAACAATGAGCAGTTCTTC.

This rearrangement joins TRBV5-1 to TRBJ2-7; D remains unclear. This CDR3 comprises 15 residues. Germline values: CDR1 SGHRS, CDR2 YFSETQ. V was trimmed by 0 bases and J by 4 bases, leaving 14 bases between them. CDR3: CASSLDPTETYEQYF. The CDR3 nucleotides are TGCGCCAGCAGCTTGGACCCCACTGAGACTTACGAGCAGTACTTC. Looking up the rest from reference TRBV5-1 and TRBJ2-7 gives the full variable domain: KAGVTQTPRYLIKTRGQQVTLSCSPISGHRSVSWYQQTPGQGLQFLFEYFSETQRNKGNFPGRFSGRQFSNSRSEMNVSTLELGDSALYLCASSLDPTETYEQYFGPGTRLTVT.

V is TRBV7-6 and J is TRBJ2-6; D not certain. Between the trimmed V and J ends, which lost 1 base and 0 bases, there was a span of 10 bases. CDR3 length: 17 residues. Germline-derived CDR1 and CDR2 are SGHVS and FNYEAQ. The CDR3, as DNA: TGTGCCAGCAGCTTAGGTCGTGACTCCTCTGGGGCCAACGTCCTGACTTTC. Translated: CASSLGRDSSGANVLTF.

CDR3 in DNA: TGTGCCAGTAGTATTTCGGCAGGGAGTAGCTATGGCTACACCTTC. Protein sequence: CASSISAGSSYGYTF. The chain is built from TRBV19 and TRBJ1-2, with TRBD1 as a possible D gene (5 bases). Germline V gives CDR1 LNHDA, CDR2 SQIVND (reference sequence). The V end was cut by 3 bases, the J end by 4 bases, with 15 bases between. This CDR3 contains 15 residues.

V is TRBV12-5 and J is TRBJ1-3; D ambiguous. CDR1 and CDR2 (germline): LGHNT, FRNRAP. V was clipped by 0 bases and J by 4 bases, with 10 bases between them. The length of the CDR3 is 15 residues. DNA of the CDR3: TGTGCTAGTGGTTTGGTACGTCTAGAGGGAAACACCATATATTTT. It is translated as CASGLVRLEGNTIYF.

The chain uses TRBV20-1 and TRBJ2-1; D remains ambiguous. The CDR3 runs 12 residues. The V gene's germline CDR1 is DFQATT and CDR2 SNEGSKA (reference sequence). Trimming removed 3 bases from V and 8 bases from J, with 11 bases in between. CDR3 in amino acids: CSASFRNYEQFF. DNA for the CDR3: TGCAGTGCTAGTTTTCGCAACTATGAGCAGTTCTTC.

On this clone itself: Germline is not matched at one junction end, which may reflect a read error. V is TRBV19 and J is TRBJ1-3; D not resolved. The CDR3 runs to 14 residues. Germline CDR1 LNHDA, CDR2 SQIVND (reference sequence). The CDR3 sequence is CASSIVVSGNTIYF. CDR3 coding DNA: TGTGCCAGTAGCATAGTGGTCTCTGGAAACACCATATATTTT.

The chain has TRBV6-1 and TRBJ2-7; D is uncertain. Trimming took off 4 bases at V and 7 bases at J, with 23 bases between the two ends. The germline V gene encodes CDR1 MNHNS and CDR2 SASEGT. CDR3 length equals 16 residues. CDR3 protein: CASSATGALWEGEQYF. In DNA form, the CDR3 reads TGTGCCAGCAGTGCGACCGGCGCCCTGTGGGAAGGGGAGCAGTACTTC.

V usage is TRBV9 and J usage is TRBJ2-1; D assignment may be TRBD1 or TRBD2 (5 bases each). The CDR3 is 14 amino acids. V lost 0 bases to trimming and J lost 10 bases, with 14 bases between them. Germline-derived CDR1 and CDR2 are SGDLS and YYNGEE. CDR3 amino acids: CASSVDVVGTEQFF. DNA of the CDR3: TGTGCCAGCAGCGTAGATGTTGTCGGGACCGAGCAGTTCTTC.

A single count supports this clone. The rearrangement links TRBV12-3 or TRBV12-4 to TRBJ2-1; 8 bases fit TRBD1. J gave up 5 bases and V 9 bases, and 6 bases lay outside the gene matches. The CDR3 is 13 amino acids. The CDR3 DNA reads as TGTGCCAGTAACCAGGGGGCTCACAATGAGCAGTTCTTC. It is translated as CASNQGAHNEQFF.

As to this clone: The same CDR3 also results from other DNA sequences found in this sample. This chain connects TRBV5-1 to TRBJ1-1; D is uncertain. V was trimmed by 0 bases and J by 0 bases, leaving 9 bases between them. Germline CDR1 and CDR2: SGHRS and YFSETQ. This CDR3 comprises 15 residues. The CDR3 sequence is CASSLVGGMNTEAFF. CDR3 DNA sequence: TGCGCCAGCAGCTTGGTTGGAGGGATGAACACTGAAGCTTTCTTT.

CDR3 sequence (DNA): TGTGCCAGCTCACCATCAGGGGTGAGTCAGCCCCAGCATTTT. Protein: CASSPSGVSQPQHF. The rearrangement joins TRBV18 to TRBJ1-5; tentatively, D is TRBD1 (6 bases). The germline gives CDR1 KGHSH, CDR2 LQKENI. The CDR3 runs 14 residues. Trimming left V 2 bases short and J 6 bases short, with 11 bases between.

The chain links TRBV3-1 (or the pseudogene TRBV3-2) to TRBJ2-2, with TRBD2 as a possible D gene (5 bases). The V gene's germline CDR1 is LGHDT and CDR2 YNNKEL (reference sequence). This CDR3 is 17 amino acids long. The germline V and J ends were trimmed by 4 bases and 8 bases, with 23 bases remaining between them. CDR3 sequence reads: CASSPSDRTPPGGELFF. Here the CDR3 DNA reads TGTGCCAGCAGCCCATCCGACCGGACTCCCCCGGGGGGGGAGCTGTTTTTT.

The chain joins TRBV19 to TRBJ1-2; unclear D gene. The CDR3 has 14 amino acids. Germline CDR1 LNHDA, CDR2 SQIVND (reference sequence). V shed 9 bases and J shed 1 base, with 15 bases lying between them. DNA for the CDR3: TGTGCCAGCCACCGGGAGCTAAATAACTATGGCTACACCTTC. Protein product: CASHRELNNYGYTF. The entire variable domain, with the rest obtained from reference TRBV19 and TRBJ1-2, is as follows: DGGITQSPKYLFRKEGQNVTLSCEQNLNHDAMYWYRQDPGQGLRLIYYSQIVNDFQKGDIAEGYSVSREKKESFPLTVTSAQKNPTAFYLCASHRELNNYGYTFGSGTRLTVV.

The genes are TRBV3-1 (or the pseudogene TRBV3-2) and TRBJ1-2, with D possibly being TRBD1 (5 bases). This CDR3 spans 13 amino acids. CDR1 is LGHDT and CDR2 is YNNKEL in the germline V gene (reference sequence). V was pared by 4 bases and J by 2 bases, with 8 bases between. CDR3 nucleotide sequence: TGTGCCAGCAGCCGTGACAGAAACTATGGCTACACCTTC. Encoded protein: CASSRDRNYGYTF.

The genes are TRBV7-6 and TRBJ2-5, with 12 bases that match TRBD2. The junction had 5 bases not matched to a gene; V was cut back by 1 base and J by 2 bases. Germline-derived CDR1 and CDR2 are SGHVS and FNYEAQ. The CDR3 consists of 17 residues. CDR3 sequence reads: CASSLGLAGVGQETQYF. CDR3 bases: TGTGCCAGCAGCTTAGGACTAGCGGGAGTGGGTCAAGAGACCCAGTACTTC. The full variable domain, in which reference TRBV7-6 and TRBJ2-5 provide the parts outside the CDR3, is GAGVSQSPRYKVTKRGQDVALRCDPISGHVSLYWYRQALGQGPEFLTYFNYEAQQDKSGLPNDRFSAERPEGSISTLTIQRTEQRDSAMYRCASSLGLAGVGQETQYFGPGTRLLVL.

This clone was observed a single time. In nucleotides, the CDR3 is TGTGCCAGCAGCACCGGATTGCAAGAGACCCAGTACTTC. Translation gives CASSTGLQETQYF. The J gene is TRBJ2-5, the V gene TRBV11-2; D is uncertain. The V gene lost 5 bases and the J gene lost 2 bases, with 9 bases spanning the gap. Germline CDR1 reads SGHAT; CDR2 reads FQNNGV. The CDR3 covers 13 residues.

The chain carries TRBV7-9 and TRBJ1-6; D is perhaps TRBD1 (5 bases). Germline V gene lookup returns CDR1 SEHNR and CDR2 FQNEAQ (reference sequence). V was pared by 1 base and J by 3 bases, with 13 bases between. The CDR3 sequence is 17 residues long. CDR3 coding DNA: TGTGCCAGCAGCTTAGAGAGGGGATGTTGCTATAATTCACCCCTCCACTTT. Protein: CASSLERGCCYNSPLHF.

This clone turned up a few times. The chain links TRBV4-1 to TRBJ2-1, with a weak D call TRBD2 (6 bases). CDR3 length: 17 amino acids. V was trimmed by 0 bases and J by 8 bases, leaving 20 bases between them. Germline V lookup: CDR1 MGHRA, CDR2 YSYEKL. The CDR3 here is CASSQDRWRGVDDEQFF. The CDR3 bases are TGCGCCAGCAGCCAAGATCGATGGCGGGGAGTAGACGATGAGCAGTTCTTC.

J is TRBJ1-1 and V is TRBV6-5; maybe TRBD1 (6 bases). Germline V lookup: CDR1 MNHEY, CDR2 SVGAGI. The CDR3 is made up of 15 amino acids. With 7 bases removed from V and 5 bases from J, the gap between germline ends came to 20 bases. The CDR3 loop reads CASILTPGASTEAFF. The CDR3 nucleotides are TGTGCCAGCATCCTAACACCGGGGGCGAGTACTGAAGCTTTCTTT.